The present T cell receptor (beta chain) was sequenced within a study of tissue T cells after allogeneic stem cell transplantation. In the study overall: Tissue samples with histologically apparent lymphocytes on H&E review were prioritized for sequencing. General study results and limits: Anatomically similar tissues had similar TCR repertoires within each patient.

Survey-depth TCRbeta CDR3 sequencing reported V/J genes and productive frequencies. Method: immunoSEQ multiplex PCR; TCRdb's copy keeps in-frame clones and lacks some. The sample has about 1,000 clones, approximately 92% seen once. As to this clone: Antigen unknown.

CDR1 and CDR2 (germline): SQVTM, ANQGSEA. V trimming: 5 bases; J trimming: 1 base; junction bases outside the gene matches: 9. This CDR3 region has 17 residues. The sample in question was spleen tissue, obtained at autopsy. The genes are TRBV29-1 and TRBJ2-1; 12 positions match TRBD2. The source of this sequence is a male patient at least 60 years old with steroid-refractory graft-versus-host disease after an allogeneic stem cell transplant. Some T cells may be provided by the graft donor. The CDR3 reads CSVPPLTSGGSYNEQFF. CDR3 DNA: TGCAGCGTTCCCCCTCTGACTAGCGGGGGATCCTACAATGAGCAGTTCTTC.